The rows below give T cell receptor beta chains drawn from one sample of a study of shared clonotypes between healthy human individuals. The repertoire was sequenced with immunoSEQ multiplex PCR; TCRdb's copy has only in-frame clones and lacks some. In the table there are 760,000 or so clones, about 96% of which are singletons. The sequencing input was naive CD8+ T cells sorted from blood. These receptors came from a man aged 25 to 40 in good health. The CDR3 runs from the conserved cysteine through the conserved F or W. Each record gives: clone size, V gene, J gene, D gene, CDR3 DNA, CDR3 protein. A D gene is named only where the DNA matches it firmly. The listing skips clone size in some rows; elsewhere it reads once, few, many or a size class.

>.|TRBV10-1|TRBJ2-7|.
TGCGCCAGCAGTCTGGGGGTCTTCGACGAGCAGTACTTC
CASSLGVFDEQYF
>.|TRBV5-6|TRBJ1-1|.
TGTGCCAGCAGCTCCCGGTTACCGACTCTCCCAGGGGACACTGAAGCTTTCTTT
CASSSRLPTLPGDTEAFF
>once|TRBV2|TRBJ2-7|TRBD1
TGTGCCAGGCGGACGGGACAGGGAGAAATCTACGAGCAGTACTTC
CARRTGQGEIYEQYF
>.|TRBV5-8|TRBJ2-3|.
TGTGCCAGCAGTTCTGGACTCAGAGGGGCAGATACGCAGTATTTT
CASSSGLRGADTQYF
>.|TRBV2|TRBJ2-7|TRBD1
TGTGCCAGTGACAGGGGGGCCCTCTACGAGCAGTACTTC
CASDRGALYEQYF
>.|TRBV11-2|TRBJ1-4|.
TGTGCCAGCAGCGCCCGCAGCTTAGGAGGTTCCTTTGAAAAACTGTTTTTT
CASSARSLGGSFEKLFF
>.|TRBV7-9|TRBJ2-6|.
TGTGCCAGCAGCTCCGGGACCTCTGGGGCCAACGTCCTGACTTTC
CASSSGTSGANVLTF
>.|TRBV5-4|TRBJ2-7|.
TGTGCCAGCCGACCCGGCGAGAGCTCCTACGAGCAGTACTTC
CASRPGESSYEQYF
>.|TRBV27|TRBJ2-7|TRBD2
TGTGCCAGCAGGTTAGCGGGAGCGTTGTCCTACGAGCAGTACTTC
CASRLAGALSYEQYF
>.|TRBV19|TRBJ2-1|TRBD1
TGTGCCAGTAACTCGGGACAGGGGTACAATGAGCAGTTCTTC
CASNSGQGYNEQFF
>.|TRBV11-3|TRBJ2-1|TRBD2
TGTGCCAGCAGCCCCCGGACTAGCGGGAGGGCCGGTGAGCAGTTCTTC
CASSPRTSGRAGEQFF
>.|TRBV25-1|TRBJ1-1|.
TGTGCCTCCACAGGGAACACTGAAGCTTTCTTT
CASTGNTEAFF
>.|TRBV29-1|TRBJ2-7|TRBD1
TGCAGCGTTGGCCAAACAGGGGGCAACTACGAGCAGTACTTC
CSVGQTGGNYEQYF
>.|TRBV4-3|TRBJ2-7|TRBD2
TGCGCCAGCAGCCACACGATTAGCGGGGCCTCCTACGAGCAGTACTTC
CASSHTISGASYEQYF
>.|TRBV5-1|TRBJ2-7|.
TGCGCCAGCAGCTTGGGGGTGAATTACGAGCAGTACTTC
CASSLGVNYEQYF
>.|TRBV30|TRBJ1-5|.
TGTGCCTGGAGCGTGGGAGGGGGCAATCAGCCCCAGCATTTT
CAWSVGGGNQPQHF
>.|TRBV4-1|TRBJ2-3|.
TGCGCCAGCAGCCAAGCCACAGGGATTGTCACAGATACGCAGTATTTT
CASSQATGIVTDTQYF
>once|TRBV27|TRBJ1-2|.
TGTGCCAGCAGTTTCTCTCATTCGGGGGGCTACACCTTC
CASSFSHSGGYTF
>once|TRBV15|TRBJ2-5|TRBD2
TGTGCCACCAGCAGAGAGCGCGGGAGGGCCAGGGAGACCCAGTACTTC
CATSRERGRARETQYF
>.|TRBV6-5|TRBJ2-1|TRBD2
TGTGCCAGCAGCGAACTAGCGGGAGGGTACAATGAGCAGTTCTTC
CASSELAGGYNEQFF
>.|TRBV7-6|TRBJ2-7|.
TGTGCCAGCACCTTCCGGGACTACGAGCAGTACTTC
CASTFRDYEQYF
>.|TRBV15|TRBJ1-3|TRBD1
TGTGCCACCAGCAGAGGAGGGGGCAGTGGAAACACCATATATTTT
CATSRGGGSGNTIYF
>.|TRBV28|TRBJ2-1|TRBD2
TGTGCCGCGACTAGTGGGGCTAGCGGGGGTCCAACGAACAATGAGCAGTTCTTC
CAATSGASGGPTNNEQFF
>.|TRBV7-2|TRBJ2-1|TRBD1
TGTGCCAGCAGCGGGGAATGGGACAGGGTGGGCCACCACTTCTTC
CASSGEWDRVGHHFF
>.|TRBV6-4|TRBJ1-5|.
TGTGCCAGCAGTGCCGGACCCAATCAGCCCCAGCATTTT
CASSAGPNQPQHF
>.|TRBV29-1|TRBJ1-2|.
TGCAGCGTTGAAGTCCTCAGGAGAGACTATGGCTACACCTTC
CSVEVLRRDYGYTF
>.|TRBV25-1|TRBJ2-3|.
TGTGCCAGCAGTGCCCAGGTGGATACGCAGTATTTT
CASSAQVDTQYF
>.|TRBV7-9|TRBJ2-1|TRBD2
TGTGCCAGCAGCGAAACTAGCGGGGTCTACAATGAGCAGTTCTTC
CASSETSGVYNEQFF
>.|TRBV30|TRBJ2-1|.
TGTGCCTGGAGTGGGCTTTCAGTCTACAATGAGCAGTTCTTC
CAWSGLSVYNEQFF
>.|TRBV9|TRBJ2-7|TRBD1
TGTGCCAGCAGCATGGGACAGGGTAGCTACGAGCAGTACTTC
CASSMGQGSYEQYF
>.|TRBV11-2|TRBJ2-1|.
TGTGCCAGCAGCTTAGATGGCGTAGGGTTAAGGGGTGAGCAGTTCTTC
CASSLDGVGLRGEQFF
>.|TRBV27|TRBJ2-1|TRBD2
TGTGCCAGCAGTTTACTCCCTCTTAGCGGGGGCGGCGAGCAGTTCTTC
CASSLLPLSGGGEQFF
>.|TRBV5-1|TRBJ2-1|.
TGCGCCAGCAGCTTGGCCATGGGGTTGCCCTACAATGAGCAGTTCTTC
CASSLAMGLPYNEQFF
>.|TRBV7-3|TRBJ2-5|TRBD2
TGTGCCAGCAGCCCATACCCGTCAGCGGGAGGAGGCGAGACCCAGTACTTC
CASSPYPSAGGGETQYF
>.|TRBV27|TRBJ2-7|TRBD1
TGTGCCAGCAGAACAGGGGCAGGGGGAAACTACGAGCAGTACTTC
CASRTGAGGNYEQYF
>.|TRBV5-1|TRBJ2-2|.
TGCGCCAGCAGCTCTGGAGTAGCGGATAACACCGGGGAGCTGTTTTTT
CASSSGVADNTGELFF